One sample yielded the 21 T cell receptor beta chains listed below, sequenced in a study of T cell responses to AZD1222 COVID-19 vaccine. Sequenced by immunoSEQ multiplex PCR; TCRdb stores in-frame clones only, minus some. Altogether about 200,000 clones are present, around 94% being singletons, with the ten largest covering about 1.5%. The sequencing here drew on peripheral blood, taken 28 days after the second dose of the MenACWY control vaccine. All receptors come from an adult who received the MenACWY meningococcal vaccine as a control.

V and J are TRBV14 and TRBJ2-6; 7 bases line up with TRBD2. The germline gives CDR1 SGHDN, CDR2 FVKESK. After removal of 1 base from V and 0 bases from J, the junction contained 6 bases not matched to a gene. The CDR3 sequence is 18 residues long. CDR3 loop: CASSQGPGGGSGANVLTF. The CDR3 DNA sequence: TGTGCCAGCAGCCAAGGCCCGGGGGGAGGCTCTGGGGCCAACGTCCTGACTTTC.

The sample holds one count of this clone. The V gene is TRBV7-9, the J gene TRBJ2-3; 8 bases map to TRBD2. Germline trimming cut 1 base from V and 2 bases from J; bases unmatched to any gene: 5. There are 16 residues in the CDR3. Germline CDR1 reads SEHNR; CDR2 reads FQNEAQ (reference sequence). CDR3 coding DNA: TGTGCCAGCAGCTTAGATACTAGCGGAGCCACAGATACGCAGTATTTT. Translated, it gives CASSLDTSGATDTQYF.

V is TRBV9 and J is TRBJ1-6, with D unclear. CDR3 length: 12 amino acids. The germline CDR1 and CDR2 sequences are SGDLS and YYNGEE. With 3 bases removed from V and 7 bases from J, the gap between germline ends came to 5 bases. The CDR3 DNA is TGTGCCAGCAGCGACAGCAATTCACCCCTCCACTTT. It is translated as CASSDSNSPLHF.

The chain links TRBV15 to TRBJ2-7; 9 bases are shared with TRBD1. V was pared by 1 base and J by 2 bases, with 3 bases of the junction left unmatched. Germline V gene lookup returns CDR1 LNHNV and CDR2 YYDKDF (reference sequence). There are 15 residues in the CDR3. The CDR3 loop reads CATSRGGQGTYEQYF. Written as DNA, the CDR3 is TGTGCCACCAGCAGAGGGGGACAGGGAACCTACGAGCAGTACTTC.

The chain is built from TRBV27 and TRBJ2-3; D possibly matches TRBD1 or TRBD2 (5 bases each). V was clipped by 6 bases and J by 2 bases, with 15 bases between them. Germline V gene data show CDR1 as MNHEY and CDR2 as SMNVEV (reference sequence). The CDR3 totals 15 residues. Here the CDR3 DNA reads TGTGCCAGCAGCTCACTCCCCGGGGCCACAGATACGCAGTATTTT. Amino acid sequence: CASSSLPGATDTQYF.

V gene TRBV6-6 combines with J gene TRBJ2-4, with TRBD2 matching over 9 bases. Looked up from germline, CDR1 is MNHNY and CDR2 is SVGAGI (reference sequence). The length of the CDR3 is 12 residues. Germline trimming cut 5 bases from V and 9 bases from J; bases unmatched to any gene: 2. CDR3 sequence: CASSKREVIQYF. The CDR3 DNA sequence: TGTGCCAGCAGTAAGCGGGAGGTCATTCAGTACTTC.

The J gene is TRBJ1-5, the V gene TRBV6-1; the match to TRBD1 covers 8 bases. Germline V gene data show CDR1 as MNHNS and CDR2 as SASEGT. The CDR3 extends over 16 amino acids. Germline trimming cut 1 base from V and 3 bases from J; bases unmatched to any gene: 5. CDR3 loop: CASSEGGDRLNQPQHF. The CDR3 bases are TGTGCCAGCAGTGAAGGAGGGGACAGGCTCAATCAGCCCCAGCATTTT.

This clone was recorded once. The V call is TRBV10-3, the J call TRBJ2-7, with D tentatively TRBD2 (7 bases). This CDR3 is built from 14 residues. The V gene's germline CDR1 is ENHRY and CDR2 SYGVKD. The V end lost 0 bases, the J end lost 2 bases, and 8 bases lay between the germline ends. Written as DNA, the CDR3 is TGTGCCATCAGTGAGTCGGGGGGGCCCTACGAGCAGTACTTC. Protein: CAISESGGPYEQYF.

This clone was found once. The chain employs TRBV4-1 and TRBJ1-1; the match to TRBD1 covers 7 bases. The V and J ends lost 0 bases and 6 bases, in that order; junction bases with no gene match: 4. The CDR3 loop spans 14 amino acids. Germline CDR1 and CDR2: MGHRA and YSYEKL. CDR3 region: CASSQDRGGSEAFF. CDR3 coding DNA: TGCGCCAGCAGCCAAGACAGGGGGGGGTCTGAAGCTTTCTTT.

This rearrangement joins TRBV5-4 to TRBJ2-2, with 9 bases aligning to TRBD2. Germline V gene lookup returns CDR1 SGHNT and CDR2 YYREEE (reference sequence). V shed 3 bases and J 3 bases; nucleotides not matched to a gene: 3. The CDR3 spans 15 residues. This CDR3 is CASSSSGRYTGELFF. The CDR3, as DNA: TGTGCCAGCAGCTCGAGCGGGAGGTACACCGGGGAGCTGTTTTTT.

In regard to this clone: This same CDR3 is encoded by further DNA sequences in the sample. The V and J genes are TRBV27 and TRBJ1-5; maybe TRBD1 (5 bases). The V and J ends lost 2 bases and 6 bases respectively, with 8 bases between them. This CDR3 spans 13 amino acids. The germline gives CDR1 MNHEY, CDR2 SMNVEV (reference sequence). The CDR3 is CASSLARGQPQHF. For the CDR3, the DNA is TGTGCCAGCAGTTTAGCGAGGGGTCAGCCCCAGCATTTT.

The gene calls are TRBV7-6 and TRBJ1-1; D unresolved. V lost 5 bases and J lost 0, with 7 bases in between. The germline V gene has CDR1 SGHVS and CDR2 FNYEAQ. This CDR3 is 13 amino acids long. The CDR3 sequence is CASSPRLNTEAFF. CDR3 DNA sequence: TGTGCCAGCAGCCCCAGGTTGAACACTGAAGCTTTCTTT.

The chain recombines TRBV9 with TRBJ2-3; D unresolved. In germline, CDR1 is SGDLS, CDR2 YYNGEE. The CDR3 contains 16 residues. V shed 0 bases and J shed 1 base, with 12 bases lying between them. The CDR3 region is CASSVDHFVGTDTQYF. The CDR3 bases are TGTGCCAGCAGCGTAGACCACTTCGTGGGCACAGATACGCAGTATTTT. Looking up the rest from reference TRBV9 and TRBJ2-3 gives the full variable domain: DSGVTQTPKHLITATGQRVTLRCSPRSGDLSVYWYQQSLDQGLQFLIQYYNGEERAKGNILERFSAQQFPDLHSELNLSSLELGDSALYFCASSVDHFVGTDTQYFGPGTRLTVL.

The CDR3, as DNA: TGTGCCAGCAGGCTCTGGGCGGTGAACACTGAAGCTTTCTTT. Translated: CASRLWAVNTEAFF. The chain is built from TRBV7-2 and TRBJ1-1; D is unresolved. CDR3 length: 14 amino acids. Germline V gene lookup returns CDR1 SGHTA and CDR2 FQGNSA. The ends were cut back, 6 bases at V and 0 bases at J, with 11 bases in the middle.

The chain is built from TRBV19 and TRBJ1-2, with D tentatively TRBD1 (5 bases). Between the trimmed V and J ends, which lost 4 bases and 4 bases, there was a span of 13 bases. Per the germline V gene, CDR1 is LNHDA and CDR2 is SQIVND (reference sequence). The CDR3 runs to 14 residues. In DNA form, the CDR3 reads TGTGCCAGTAGTAGATCCGGGACGGTCTATGGCTACACCTTC. Encoded protein: CASSRSGTVYGYTF.

To note about this clone: Other DNA sequences in this specimen translate into the identical CDR3. V is TRBV6-5 and J is TRBJ1-1; no reliable D call. The CDR3 sequence is 13 residues long. Germline V CDR1 and CDR2: MNHEY, SVGAGI. Trimming removed 2 bases from V and 1 base from J, with 5 bases in between. Here the CDR3 DNA reads TGTGCCAGCAGTTACGGTCGGAACACTGAAGCTTTCTTT. Protein product: CASSYGRNTEAFF.

Note on this clone: Within the sample, other DNA sequences also encode this same CDR3. The chain links TRBV5-1 to TRBJ2-3; no clear D gene. The length of the CDR3 is 13 residues. Germline lookup yields CDR1 SGHRS and CDR2 YFSETQ. The germline V and J ends were trimmed by 0 bases and 6 bases, with 8 bases remaining between them. The CDR3 coding sequence is TGCGCCAGCAGCTTGGGACCTACCGATACGCAGTATTTT. It is translated as CASSLGPTDTQYF.

J is TRBJ1-5 and V is TRBV7-2; tentative D call: TRBD1 (5 bases). This CDR3 comprises 15 residues. V was cut by 2 bases and J by 5 bases, with 13 bases left in between. Germline CDR1 is SGHTA and CDR2 is FQGNSA. CDR3 amino acids: CASSLWPGQDQPQHF. The CDR3 region has the DNA TGTGCCAGCAGCTTATGGCCGGGGCAAGATCAGCCCCAGCATTTT.

The CDR3 DNA reads as TGTGCCAGCAGCTGGAGACTAGCGCCTAACACAGATACGCAGTATTTT. Translating it yields CASSWRLAPNTDTQYF. The chain has TRBV3-1 (or the pseudogene TRBV3-2) and TRBJ2-3; 8 positions agree with TRBD2. The junction had 9 bases not matched to a gene; V was cut back by 5 bases and J by 2 bases. The length of the CDR3 is 16 residues. Germline loops: CDR1 LGHDT, CDR2 YNNKEL (reference sequence).

The chain uses TRBV6-5 and TRBJ2-2; a possible D gene is TRBD2 (5 bases). Germline assignment: CDR1 MNHEY and CDR2 SVGAGI. V dropped 6 bases and J dropped 3 bases, with 14 bases sitting between them. CDR3 size: 15 residues. The CDR3 region has the DNA TGTGCCAGCAGATTCCTCGGGGTCGACACCGGGGAGCTGTTTTTT. This translates into CASRFLGVDTGELFF.

The chain combines TRBV2 with TRBJ2-1; TRBD2 matches at 7 bases. Trimming cost V 3 bases and J 6 bases; bases outside gene matches: 8. In germline, CDR1 is SNHLY, CDR2 FYNNEI. CDR3 length: 15 residues. The CDR3 DNA is TGTGCCAGCAGTGATCCCAGCGGGAACGTCAATGAGCAGTTCTTC. Translated, it gives CASSDPSGNVNEQFF.